A single sample is the source of the 2 T cell receptor beta chains below, sequenced in a study of shared clonotypes between healthy human individuals (dated by TCRdb to the early 2020s). Library creation used the immunoSEQ multiplex PCR assay. TCRdb stores this immuneACCESS table with in-frame sequences only. Part of the clones is absent; in the studies checked, under half of the shortfall reflects unresolved V genes, and no reason is known for the rest. Within this sample are around 700,000 clones, with about two thirds of them counted one time only. The biggest ten clones account for 1.8% of the sample. Sequencing was done on a sample of memory CD4+ T cells sorted from blood. Reading the label with the study, this specimen's cell subset or site is: CD45RA-negative fraction. These receptors were collected from a woman younger than 45 in good health.

The V and J genes are TRBV9 and TRBJ2-1, with D unclear. V shed 4 bases and J shed 5 bases, with 4 bases lying between them. This CDR3 comprises 11 residues. Germline V gene lookup returns CDR1 SGDLS and CDR2 YYNGEE. The CDR3 DNA reads TGTGCCAGCAGCCTGCACAATGAGCAGTTCTTC. This encodes CASSLHNEQFF. Full variable domain (outside the CDR3, taken from reference TRBV9 and TRBJ2-1): DSGVTQTPKHLITATGQRVTLRCSPRSGDLSVYWYQQSLDQGLQFLIQYYNGEERAKGNILERFSAQQFPDLHSELNLSSLELGDSALYFCASSLHNEQFFGPGTRLTVL.

The genes are TRBV18 and TRBJ1-1; a possible D gene is TRBD1 (5 bases). With 4 bases removed from V and 1 base from J, the gap between germline ends came to 10 bases. Germline V CDR1 and CDR2: KGHSH, LQKENI. This CDR3 region has 14 residues. CDR3 nucleotides: TGTGCCAGCTCACTACGCGGACAGAACACTGAAGCTTTCTTT. Its protein is CASSLRGQNTEAFF.